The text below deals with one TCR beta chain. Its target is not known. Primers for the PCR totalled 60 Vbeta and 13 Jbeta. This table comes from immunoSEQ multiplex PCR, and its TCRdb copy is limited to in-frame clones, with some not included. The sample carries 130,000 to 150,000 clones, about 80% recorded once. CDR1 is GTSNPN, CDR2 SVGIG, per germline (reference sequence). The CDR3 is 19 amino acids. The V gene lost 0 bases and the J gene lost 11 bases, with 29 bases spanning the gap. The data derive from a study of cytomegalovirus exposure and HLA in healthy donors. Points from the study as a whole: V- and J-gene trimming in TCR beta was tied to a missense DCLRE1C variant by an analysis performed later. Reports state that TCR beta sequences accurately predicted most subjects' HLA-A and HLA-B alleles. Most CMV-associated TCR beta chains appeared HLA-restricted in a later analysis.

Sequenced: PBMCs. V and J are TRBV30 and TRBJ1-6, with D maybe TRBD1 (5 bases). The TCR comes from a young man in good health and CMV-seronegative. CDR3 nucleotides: TGTGCCTGGAGTGTAAATCCGTTCCAAGGGGCGGCATCGCGAGCACCCCTCCACTTT. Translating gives CAWSVNPFQGAASRAPLHF.